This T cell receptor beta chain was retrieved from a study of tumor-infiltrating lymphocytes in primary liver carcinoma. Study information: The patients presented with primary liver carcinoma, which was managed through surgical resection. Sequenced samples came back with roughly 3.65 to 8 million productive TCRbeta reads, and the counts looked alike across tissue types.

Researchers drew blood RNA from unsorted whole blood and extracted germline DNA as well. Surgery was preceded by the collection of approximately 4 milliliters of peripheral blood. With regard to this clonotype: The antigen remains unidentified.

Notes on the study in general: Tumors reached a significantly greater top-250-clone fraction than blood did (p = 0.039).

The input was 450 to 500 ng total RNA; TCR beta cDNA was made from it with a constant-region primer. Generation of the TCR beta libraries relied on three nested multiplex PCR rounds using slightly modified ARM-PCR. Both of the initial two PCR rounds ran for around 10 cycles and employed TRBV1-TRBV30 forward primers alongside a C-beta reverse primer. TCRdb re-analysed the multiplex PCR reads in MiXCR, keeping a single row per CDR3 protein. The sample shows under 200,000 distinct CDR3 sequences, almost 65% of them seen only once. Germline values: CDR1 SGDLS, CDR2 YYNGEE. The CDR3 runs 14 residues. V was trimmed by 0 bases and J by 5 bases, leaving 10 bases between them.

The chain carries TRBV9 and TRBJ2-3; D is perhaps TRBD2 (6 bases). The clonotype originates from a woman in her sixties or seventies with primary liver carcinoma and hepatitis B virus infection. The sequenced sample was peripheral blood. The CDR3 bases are TGTGCCAGCAGCGTAGCTCCGGGGGTAGATACGCAGTATTTT. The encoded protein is CASSVAPGVDTQYF.